This T cell receptor beta chain is drawn from a study of T cells in Graves' hyperthyroidism and ophthalmopathy. The CDR3 loop spans 14 amino acids. Per germline, CDR1 SGHTS and CDR2 YDEGEE. V gave up 4 bases and J gave up 3 bases, with 14 bases separating them. Used for diagnoses were clinical symptoms, serum thyroxine and TRAb, thyroid ultrasound and orbital computed tomography. The CDR3 regions of TCR beta were amplified from RNA transcripts. Researchers ran a first-round RT-PCR on the TCR CDR3 using the HTBI primer set. TCRdb reprocessed the multiplex PCR reads with MiXCR, giving one entry per CDR3 protein. Of about 300,000 distinct CDR3 sequences listed, about 19% are singletons. This clonotype was seen ten or more times.

The sequence came from a man aged 45-65 years with Graves' ophthalmopathy. Sequenced input: blood. This rearrangement joins TRBV5-8 to TRBJ2-7; possible D gene TRBD1, 6 bases. CDR3 nucleotides: TGTGCCAGCAGCCCGGGACACCTTAACTACGAGCAGTACTTC. Translating it yields CASSPGHLNYEQYF. Complete variable domain (other parts from reference TRBV5-8 and TRBJ2-7): EAGVTQSPTHLIKTRGQQATLRCSPISGHTSVYWYQQALGLGLQFLLWYDEGEERNRGNFPPRFSGRQFPNYSSELNVNALELEDSALYLCASSPGHLNYEQYFGPGTRLTVT.